These 17 T cell receptor beta chains originate from one sample sequenced in a study of Graves' ophthalmopathy and Graves' hyperthyroidism (dated by TCRdb to between 2017 and 2018). The sample was run on an Illumina HiSeq 2000. For repertoire sequencing, TCR beta CDR3 regions were amplified from RNA transcripts. HTBI primers and the Qiagen OneStep RT-PCR kit were used in a first-round RT-PCR, which was followed by a second-round multiplex PCR, size selection and purification. TCRdb applied fastp at Q25 and MiXCR to the public reads, then kept only in-frame beta chains. Entries that share a CDR3 protein sequence are merged under the most common genes and DNA. The sample table contains 620,000 or so distinct CDR3 sequences; only one count was recorded for about 24% of them. Around 6.5% of the sample rests with the top ten. Sequencing was carried out using peripheral blood. These receptors were obtained from a woman under 30 with stable Graves' hyperthyroidism. Some clones in this sample may be carry-over from other donors' samples. Donor details come from another sample of the same person, matched by shared clones.

This clonotype was picked up many times. J is TRBJ1-1 and V is TRBV6-2 or TRBV6-3; 8 bases map to TRBD1. CDR1 MNHEY and CDR2 SVGEGT come from the germline V gene. Germline trimming cut 3 bases from V and 10 bases from J; bases unmatched to any gene: 10. The CDR3 is 14 residues long. The CDR3: CASSYLRSGGRAFF. CDR3 nucleotides: TGTGCCAGCAGTTATCTTAGGTCAGGGGGCCGAGCTTTCTTT.

This clonotype was seen many times. This chain links TRBV15 with TRBJ1-2; 9 nucleotides match TRBD1. The CDR3 covers 14 residues. Germline trimming cut 2 bases from V and 8 bases from J; bases unmatched to any gene: 6. Germline V gene lookup returns CDR1 LNHNV and CDR2 YYDKDF (reference sequence). CDR3 residues: CATSRLDRGHGYTF. CDR3 nucleotide sequence: TGTGCCACCAGCAGACTGGACAGGGGCCACGGCTACACCTTC. The variable domain in full, completed from reference TRBV15 and TRBJ1-2, reads DAMVIQNPRYQVTQFGKPVTLSCSQTLNHNVMYWYQQKSSQAPKLLFHYYDKDFNNEADTPDNFQSRRPNTSFCFLDIRSPGLGDTAMYLCATSRLDRGHGYTFGSGTRLTVV.

This clonotype was detected only a few times. This may stem from a read error, because a much larger clone lies one nucleotide away. The J gene is TRBJ1-5, the V gene TRBV30, with D possibly being TRBD1 (5 bases). Germline V CDR1 and CDR2: GTSNPN, SVGIG (reference sequence). The V and J ends lost 0 bases and 5 bases respectively, with 8 bases between them. CDR3 length: 13 amino acids. CDR3 residues: CAWSVWGDQPQHF. Here the CDR3 DNA reads TGTGCCTGGAGTGTATGGGGGGATCAGCCCCAGCATTTT.

In its sample, this clonotype was seen many times. V and J are TRBV7-7 and TRBJ2-2; D gene uncertain. The germline V gene encodes CDR1 SSHAT and CDR2 FNYEAQ (reference sequence). The CDR3 sequence is 13 residues long. CDR3 bases: TGTGCTAGCTCCGTGACTGGCTACGGGGAGCTGTTTTTT. Amino acids: CASSVTGYGELFF.

This clonotype was seen many times. The chain carries TRBV5-1 and TRBJ1-1; D ambiguous. CDR1 and CDR2 from the germline V gene are SGHRS and YFSETQ. Trimming removed 4 bases from V and 3 bases from J, with 16 bases in between. There are 15 residues in the CDR3. This chain's CDR3 is CASSPQPGGDTEAFF. CDR3 nucleotide sequence: TGCGCCAGCAGCCCCCAACCAGGCGGGGACACTGAAGCTTTCTTT.

Details on this clonotype: This may be a read error, as it is one base from a much larger clone. Here the CDR3 reads CTSSQLAGLETQYF. In DNA form, the CDR3 reads TGTACCAGCAGCCAGCTAGCGGGGCTAGAGACCCAGTACTTC. The chain employs TRBV5-4 and TRBJ2-5; TRBD2 aligns across 9 bases. The length of the CDR3 is 14 residues. Germline CDR1 reads SGHNT; CDR2 reads YYREEE (reference sequence).

This clonotype was detected many times. The chain is built from TRBV10-2 and TRBJ2-5; D could derive from TRBD1 or TRBD2 (5 bases each). Trimming removed 7 bases from V and 1 base from J, with 16 bases in between. Germline values: CDR1 WSHSY, CDR2 SAAADI. The CDR3 consists of 15 residues. The DNA of the CDR3 is TGCGCCAGCAATCGGATGTTGAGGGGCCAAGAGACCCAGTACTTC. Translation: CASNRMLRGQETQYF.

This clonotype was detected many times. The V and J genes are TRBV6-1 and TRBJ2-7, with D tentatively TRBD1 (6 bases). V was trimmed by 7 bases and J by 3 bases, leaving 16 bases between them. This CDR3 contains 14 residues. Germline V gene lookup returns CDR1 MNHNS and CDR2 SASEGT. CDR3 sequence (DNA): TGTGCCAGCAAGAGACAGGCCCATCGCTACGAGCAGTACTTC. Translated, it gives CASKRQAHRYEQYF.

This clonotype was recorded many times. The genes are TRBV10-3 and TRBJ1-2; the D gene is possibly TRBD1 (5 bases). The CDR3 sequence is 13 residues long. Per the germline V gene, CDR1 is ENHRY and CDR2 is SYGVKD. V lost 3 bases, J lost 7 bases, and 12 bases lay in between. In DNA, the CDR3 is TGTGCCATCAGTGAAGGAGAGGGGTCTGGCTACACCTTC. It codes for CAISEGEGSGYTF.

The genes are TRBV20-1 and TRBJ2-5; 7 nucleotides line up with TRBD2. The junction had 3 bases not matched to a gene; V was cut back by 4 bases and J by 4 bases. The CDR3 has 12 amino acids. Per the germline V gene, CDR1 is DFQATT and CDR2 is SNEGSKA (reference sequence). The CDR3 coding sequence is TGCAGTGCTAAGGGAGGGGTAGAGACCCAGTACTTC. The encoded protein is CSAKGGVETQYF.

This clonotype was observed at least ten times. The chain joins TRBV6-1 to TRBJ1-2; the D gene is possibly TRBD1 (6 bases). Germline V gives CDR1 MNHNS, CDR2 SASEGT. With 6 bases removed from V and 7 bases from J, the gap between germline ends came to 18 bases. The CDR3 totals 14 residues. This chain's CDR3 is CASRPDGGVGGYTF. Written as DNA, the CDR3 is TGTGCCAGCAGACCTGATGGGGGCGTTGGTGGCTACACCTTC.

This clonotype was detected a few times. This chain uses TRBV7-6 with TRBJ2-2, with 9 bases matching TRBD1. The CDR3 has 16 residues. V shed 2 bases, J shed 3 bases, and the junction held 4 bases outside the gene matches. CDR1 is SGHVS and CDR2 is FNYEAQ in the germline V gene. CDR3 loop: CASSLTGQGYTGELFF. CDR3 sequence (DNA): TGTGCCAGCAGCTTAACCGGACAGGGGTACACCGGGGAGCTGTTTTTT.

The sample holds many counts of this clonotype. The chain combines TRBV7-2 with TRBJ2-7; a possible D gene is TRBD1 (5 bases). The V end was cut by 3 bases, the J end by 7 bases, with 13 bases between. The CDR3 loop spans 13 amino acids. Per germline, CDR1 SGHTA and CDR2 FQGNSA. CDR3 in amino acids: CASSLYRSDEQYF. CDR3 DNA: TGTGCCAGCAGCTTGTACAGGTCGGATGAGCAGTACTTC.

This clonotype was observed many times. CDR3 sequence: CASSYSNPISNTGELFF. In nucleotides, the CDR3 is TGTGCCAGCAGTTACTCGAACCCCATATCAAACACCGGGGAGCTGTTTTTT. This chain links TRBV6-2 or TRBV6-3 with TRBJ2-2, with unresolved D. V was clipped by 0 bases and J by 2 bases, with 13 bases between them. Germline CDR1 and CDR2: MNHEY and SVGEGT. This CDR3 has 17 residues.

This clonotype was counted ten times or more. The chain carries TRBV6-5 and TRBJ1-2; D perhaps matches TRBD1 (5 bases). The germline gives CDR1 MNHEY, CDR2 SVGAGI. V gave up 2 bases and J gave up 6 bases, with 7 bases separating them. This CDR3 has 12 residues. In DNA, the CDR3 is TGTGCCAGCAGTTACGGGGGTCATGGCTACACCTTC. It is translated as CASSYGGHGYTF.

The rearrangement links TRBV24-1 to TRBJ2-5, with 7 bases lining up with TRBD1. CDR3 length: 17 residues. V was pared by 1 base and J by 3 bases, with 10 bases of the junction left unmatched. Germline V gene lookup returns CDR1 KGHDR and CDR2 SFDVKD. In nucleotides, the CDR3 is TGTGCCACCAGTGATTTAACCGCCGGACAGGATGAAGAGACCCAGTACTTC. This encodes CATSDLTAGQDEETQYF.

At least ten counts were recorded for this clonotype. This chain connects TRBV29-1 to TRBJ2-5; D gene uncertain. The CDR3 spans 12 residues. CDR1 SQVTM and CDR2 ANQGSEA come from the germline V gene. Trimming removed 7 bases at V and 6 bases at J, with 15 bases between. The CDR3 loop reads CSALPPKKTQYF. CDR3 DNA sequence: TGCAGCGCCCTCCCCCCTAAGAAGACCCAGTACTTC.